Listed below are T cell receptor beta chains from one sample, sequenced in a study of cytomegalovirus exposure and HLA in healthy donors. The method was immunoSEQ multiplex PCR; TCRdb's version includes in-frame clones alone and lacks a portion of them. The sample lists 80,000 or so clones; approximately 95% were seen once. The sequenced material came from PBMCs. The source is a woman under 30 in good health and CMV-seronegative. CDR3s include the opening cysteine and the closing phenylalanine or tryptophan. A D gene is named only where the DNA matches it firmly. Only some rows state a clone size, as once, few, many or a class for expanded clones.

CDR3 protein | CDR3 DNA | V gene | clone size | J gene | D gene
CASRSTGAPDYNEQFF | TGTGCCAGCAGGTCCACCGGAGCGCCCGATTACAATGAGCAGTTCTTC | TRBV7-9 | once | TRBJ2-1 | NA
CASSSNSNQPQHF | TGTGCCAGCAGCTCTAATAGCAATCAGCCCCAGCATTTT | TRBV6-5 | NA | TRBJ1-5 | NA
CASSEANVQGPLNTQYF | TGTGCCAGCAGTGAAGCTAATGTGCAGGGTCCCCTGAATACGCAGTATTTT | TRBV6-1 | NA | TRBJ2-3 | NA
CASSSEAMNTGELFF | TGTGCCAGCAGTTCAGAGGCTATGAACACCGGGGAGCTGTTTTTT | TRBV6-5 | NA | TRBJ2-2 | NA
CASSPTGENSPLHF | TGTGCCAGCAGTCCGACAGGGGAGAATTCACCCCTCCACTTT | TRBV6-5 | NA | TRBJ1-6 | TRBD1
CASSLRGGYEQYF | TGTGCCAGCAGCTTAAGAGGAGGTTACGAGCAGTACTTC | TRBV7-9 | NA | TRBJ2-7 | NA
CASSWTPSSYEQYF | TGTGCCAGTAGCTGGACTCCCAGCTCCTACGAGCAGTACTTC | TRBV19 | NA | TRBJ2-7 | NA
CASSEEGSGQGPETQYF | TGTGCCAGCAGTGAAGAAGGATCGGGACAGGGACCAGAGACCCAGTACTTC | TRBV2 | NA | TRBJ2-5 | TRBD1
CSVEDDTSNEQYF | TGCAGCGTTGAAGATGACACCTCCAACGAGCAGTACTTC | TRBV29-1 | NA | TRBJ2-7 | NA
CASRAGQGNEKLFF | TGTGCCAGCAGAGCGGGACAGGGCAATGAAAAACTGTTTTTT | TRBV27 | NA | TRBJ1-4 | TRBD1
CASSFRPTGGGGYTF | TGTGCCAGCAGCTTCCGCCCTACAGGGGGCGGAGGCTACACCTTC | TRBV7-9 | NA | TRBJ1-2 | TRBD1
CASSPWTDHEQYF | TGCGCCAGCAGCCCATGGACTGACCACGAGCAGTACTTC | TRBV4-3 | NA | TRBJ2-7 | NA
CASSFSSGRELADTQYF | TGTGCCAGCAGCTTTTCCAGCGGGAGGGAACTGGCAGATACGCAGTATTTT | TRBV7-8 | NA | TRBJ2-3 | TRBD2
CASSLAGTSNEKLFF | TGCGCCAGCAGCTTGGCTGGGACATCGAATGAAAAACTGTTTTTT | TRBV5-1 | once | TRBJ1-4 | NA
CASSYSGGRGADGYTF | TGTGCCAGCAGTTACTCGGGGGGAAGGGGTGCCGATGGCTACACCTTC | TRBV6-5 | NA | TRBJ1-2 | NA
CASPYLNTGELFF | TGTGCCAGCCCTTACTTGAACACCGGGGAGCTGTTTTTT | TRBV21-1 | NA | TRBJ2-2 | NA
CASRDRDSNEQFF | TGCGCCAGCAGGGATAGGGACAGCAATGAGCAGTTCTTC | TRBV10-1 | NA | TRBJ2-1 | TRBD1
CASAGNTEAFF | TGTGCCAGCGCAGGGAACACTGAAGCTTTCTTT | TRBV28 | NA | TRBJ1-1 | NA
CASREQSYEQYF | TGCGCCAGCAGGGAACAGTCCTACGAGCAGTACTTC | TRBV5-1 | NA | TRBJ2-7 | NA
CASSLAGRGPMETQYF | TGCGCCAGCAGCTTGGCCGGCAGGGGGCCCATGGAGACCCAGTACTTC | TRBV5-1 | NA | TRBJ2-5 | TRBD1
CASDEREFPYEQYF | TGTGCCTCTGACGAGCGGGAGTTCCCCTACGAGCAGTACTTC | TRBV30 | NA | TRBJ2-7 | TRBD2
CASSQTSGGLTYQETQYF | TGTGCCAGCAGCCAGACTAGCGGGGGCCTTACCTACCAAGAGACCCAGTACTTC | TRBV4-2 | NA | TRBJ2-5 | TRBD2
CASSQRTSGVSYNEQFF | TGTGCCAGCAGTCAAAGGACTAGCGGGGTCTCCTACAATGAGCAGTTCTTC | TRBV2 | once | TRBJ2-1 | TRBD2
CATAIAGGVEQYF | TGTGCCACTGCTATAGCGGGAGGTGTCGAGCAGTACTTC | TRBV10-3 | NA | TRBJ2-7 | TRBD2
CASSARDRGRETQYF | TGTGCCAGCAGTGCCCGGGACAGGGGGCGGGAGACCCAGTACTTC | TRBV6-1 | NA | TRBJ2-5 | TRBD1
CASSGGTSGRGYNEQFF | TGTGCCAGCAGCGGGGGGACTAGCGGGAGGGGCTACAATGAGCAGTTCTTC | TRBV5-8 | NA | TRBJ2-1 | TRBD2
CASSADRVETQYF | TGTGCCAGCAGTGCGGACAGGGTGGAGACCCAGTACTTC | TRBV2 | NA | TRBJ2-5 | TRBD1
CAISDRQSTYEQYF | TGTGCCATCAGTGATCGTCAGTCCACCTACGAGCAGTACTTC | TRBV10-3 | NA | TRBJ2-7 | NA
CASSEGQGRVNTEAFF | TGTGCCAGCAGCGAAGGACAGGGAAGGGTGAACACTGAAGCTTTCTTT | TRBV13 | NA | TRBJ1-1 | TRBD1
CASSLRDRGNEQYF | TGCGCCAGCAGCTTGCGGGACAGGGGTAACGAGCAGTACTTC | TRBV5-1 | NA | TRBJ2-7 | TRBD1
CASSSGQGARGTGELFF | TGTGCCAGCAGCTCCGGACAGGGCGCGCGGGGAACCGGGGAGCTGTTTTTT | TRBV7-6 | NA | TRBJ2-2 | TRBD1
CATSRVREGEGYTF | TGTGCCACCAGCAGAGTTAGGGAGGGGGAAGGCTACACCTTC | TRBV15 | once | TRBJ1-2 | NA
CASSLTGGQPQHF | TGTGCCAGCAGCTTAACAGGCGGTCAGCCCCAGCATTTT | TRBV7-8 | once | TRBJ1-5 | NA
CASSPTPTYEQYF | TGTGCCAGCAGCCCCACACCCACCTACGAGCAGTACTTC | TRBV7-9 | NA | TRBJ2-7 | NA
CASSEIESDEQFF | TGCGCCAGCAGTGAGATAGAGTCGGATGAGCAGTTCTTC | TRBV10-2 | NA | TRBJ2-1 | NA